What follows are 9 T cell receptor beta chains derived from one specimen sequenced in a study of T cells in Graves' hyperthyroidism and ophthalmopathy. Amplified TCR beta CDR3 regions came from RNA transcripts. First-round RT-PCR with HTBI primers amplified the TCR CDR3 region. Using its own MiXCR run on the multiplex PCR reads, TCRdb lists one record per CDR3 protein. Here the sample spans roughly 400,000 distinct CDR3 sequences, approximately 15% being singletons. Sequenced input: blood. These receptors were collected from a woman aged 18-35 years with Graves' hyperthyroidism that later progressed to Graves' ophthalmopathy.

This clonotype was found many times. The chain couples TRBV2 to TRBJ2-7, with D possibly being TRBD1 (6 bases). Trimming removed 7 bases at V and 3 bases at J, with 7 bases between. This CDR3 spans 11 amino acids. The germline V gene has CDR1 SNHLY and CDR2 FYNNEI. The CDR3 coding sequence is TGTGCCAGCACGGACAGCTACGAGCAGTACTTC. It is translated as CASTDSYEQYF.

This clonotype was recorded many times. The gene calls are TRBV7-9 and TRBJ2-7; possibly TRBD1 for D (6 bases). The germline gives CDR1 SEHNR, CDR2 FQNEAQ (reference sequence). The CDR3 extends over 14 amino acids. V dropped 5 bases and J dropped 3 bases, with 14 bases sitting between them. The CDR3, as DNA: TGTGCCAGCAGCCCAGGGGAAGGGTTCTACGAGCAGTACTTC. It is translated as CASSPGEGFYEQYF.

This clonotype showed up many times. This chain uses TRBV27 with TRBJ2-7, with 9 positions matching TRBD2. Germline lookup yields CDR1 MNHEY and CDR2 SMNVEV (reference sequence). The V and J ends lost 8 bases and 5 bases, in that order; junction bases with no gene match: 7. This CDR3 region has 13 residues. This CDR3 reads CASGGLAGHEQYF. The CDR3 bases are TGTGCCAGCGGGGGACTAGCAGGCCACGAGCAGTACTTC.

The genes are TRBV10-2 and TRBJ2-1, with D perhaps matching TRBD2 (5 bases). Trimming removed 7 bases from V and 7 bases from J, with 8 bases in between. This CDR3 is built from 11 residues. Germline CDR1 and CDR2: WSHSY and SAAADI. The CDR3 region has the DNA TGCGCCAGCATGGCGGGTAATGAGCAGTTCTTC. This encodes CASMAGNEQFF.

This clonotype was recorded many times. The chain joins TRBV28 to TRBJ2-7; D is perhaps TRBD1 (5 bases). The CDR3 has 13 residues. Germline CDR1 reads MDHEN; CDR2 reads SYDVKM. The V end was cut by 6 bases, the J end by 6 bases, with 15 bases between. The CDR3 loop is CASSSPQGGEQYF. The CDR3 nucleotides read TGTGCCAGCAGCTCCCCCCAGGGTGGCGAGCAGTACTTC.

This clonotype was seen many times. The chain combines TRBV2 with TRBJ2-4; unclear D gene. Trimming took 3 bases from V and 0 from J, leaving 12 bases between them. Germline CDR1 is SNHLY and CDR2 is FYNNEI. This CDR3 has 16 residues. The DNA of the CDR3 is TGTGCCAGCAGTGATTACGTTATCCGAGCCAAAAACATTCAGTACTTC. It is translated as CASSDYVIRAKNIQYF.

The V gene is TRBV30, the J gene TRBJ1-4; TRBD1 is a possible D gene (5 bases). CDR3 length: 15 residues. V was pared by 2 bases and J by 2 bases, with 12 bases between. CDR1 and CDR2 from the germline V gene are GTSNPN and SVGIG (reference sequence). The CDR3 bases are TGTGCCTGGAGTCTCCCGGGGGGGACTAATGAAAAACTGTTTTTT. Protein product: CAWSLPGGTNEKLFF.

The chain has TRBV19 and TRBJ1-1, with D possibly matching TRBD1 (6 bases). Germline V lookup: CDR1 LNHDA, CDR2 SQIVND (reference sequence). The germline V and J ends were trimmed by 6 bases and 4 bases, with 18 bases remaining between them. The CDR3 has 15 residues. The CDR3 is CASSSPWSGATEAFF. The CDR3, as DNA: TGTGCCAGTAGCTCTCCCTGGTCGGGGGCCACTGAAGCTTTCTTT.

The chain carries TRBV4-1 and TRBJ2-6, with TRBD1 matching 7 bases. CDR1 MGHRA and CDR2 YSYEKL come from the germline V gene. This CDR3 is 18 amino acids long. Trimming took 3 bases from V and 0 from J; bases not matched to a gene: 8. In nucleotides, the CDR3 is TGCGCCAGCAGCCACGCCGGACAGGACCCCTCTGGGGCCAACGTCCTGACTTTC. Encoded protein: CASSHAGQDPSGANVLTF.